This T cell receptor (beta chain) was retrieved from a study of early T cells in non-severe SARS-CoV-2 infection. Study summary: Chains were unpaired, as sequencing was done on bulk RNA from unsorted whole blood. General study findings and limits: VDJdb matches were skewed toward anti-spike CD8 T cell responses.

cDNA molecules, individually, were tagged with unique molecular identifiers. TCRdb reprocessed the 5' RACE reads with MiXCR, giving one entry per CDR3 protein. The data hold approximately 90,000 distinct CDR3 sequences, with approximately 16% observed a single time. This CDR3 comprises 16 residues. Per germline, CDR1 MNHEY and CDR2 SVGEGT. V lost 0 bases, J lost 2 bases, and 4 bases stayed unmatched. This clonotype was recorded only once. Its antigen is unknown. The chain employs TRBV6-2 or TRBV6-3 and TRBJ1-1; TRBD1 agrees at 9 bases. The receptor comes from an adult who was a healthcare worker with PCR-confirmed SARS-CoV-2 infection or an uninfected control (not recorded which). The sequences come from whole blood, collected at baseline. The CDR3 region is CASSYSLGQGNTEAFF. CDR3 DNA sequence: TGTGCCAGCAGTTACTCGTTGGGACAGGGAAACACTGAAGCTTTCTTT.